This T cell receptor (beta chain) appears in the sequencing data of a study of TIL therapy for anti-PD-1-resistant metastatic lung cancer. Sequencing used immunoSEQ v3. Clones were read by immunoSEQ multiplex PCR, and TCRdb kept only the in-frame ones, dropping some. The table has about 100,000 clones, just over 65% seen once. The ends were cut back, 4 bases at V and 0 bases at J, with 11 bases in the middle. Germline CDR1 is SGDLS and CDR2 is YYNGEE. This CDR3 contains 14 residues. The time point here: pre-treatment sample, taken before nivolumab and TIL therapy. Most excised metastases sampled were pleural nodules or supraclavicular lymph nodes. Enrollment ran from October 2017 to January 2020.

This chain uses TRBV9 with TRBJ2-7; possible D gene TRBD1, 5 bases. The sequence was collected from a person aged 25-80 years with non-small cell lung cancer. The specimen was tumor tissue, collected at baseline. CDR3 in DNA: TGTGCCAGCAGCAAAGGGGTGAGCTCCTACGAGCAGTACTTC. This translates into CASSKGVSSYEQYF.